The 32 T cell receptor beta chains below come from one sample, sequenced in a study of T cell repertoires in ileal Crohn's disease (dated by TCRdb to between 2018 and 2020). According to the study, the label for this sample's time point signals: neoterminal ileum biopsy at postoperative endoscopy, about 6 months after surgery. The library was made by the immunoSEQ multiplex PCR assay. The table comes from immuneACCESS by way of TCRdb, which keeps in-frame sequences with V and J called. Part of the clones is missing from these tables; in studies checked, under half for an unresolved V gene and the rest for unknown reasons. The sample has about 7,200 clones on record, around 70% of them singletons. 9% of the sample is in the top ten clones. Material for sequencing was ileal tissue. The source of these receptors is an adult with Crohn's disease.

The chain uses TRBV5-1 and TRBJ1-1; D is perhaps TRBD1 (6 bases). The V end was cut by 3 bases, the J end by 3 bases, with 15 bases between. This CDR3 spans 15 amino acids. From germline, CDR1 is SGHRS and CDR2 YFSETQ. CDR3 sequence: CASSWGGGADTEAFF. CDR3 nucleotide sequence: TGCGCCAGCAGCTGGGGTGGGGGCGCGGACACTGAAGCTTTCTTT.

The gene calls are TRBV7-2 and TRBJ2-2; tentative D call: TRBD2 (6 bases). V was cut by 7 bases and J by 1 base, with 16 bases left in between. Germline assignment: CDR1 SGHTA and CDR2 FQGNSA. CDR3 length: 16 residues. The CDR3 DNA reads TGTGCCAGCACCCTAGTCCCGGGACTGAACACCGGGGAGCTGTTTTTT. It encodes CASTLVPGLNTGELFF.

This clone was seen a few times. The chain joins TRBV5-1 to TRBJ1-1, with TRBD1 as a possible D gene (5 bases). Between the trimmed V and J ends, which lost 6 bases and 4 bases, there was a span of 19 bases. The CDR3 sequence is 15 residues long. Germline CDR1 reads SGHRS; CDR2 reads YFSETQ. CDR3 nucleotide sequence: TGCGCCAGCAAAGCTGACAGACGCCGATCCACTGAAGCTTTCTTT. Amino acid sequence: CASKADRRRSTEAFF.

V and J are TRBV6-4 and TRBJ1-6, with 10 bases that match TRBD1. Germline V lookup: CDR1 MRHNA, CDR2 SNTAGT. The length of the CDR3 is 14 residues. J lost 7 bases, V lost 6 bases, and 3 bases had no gene match. As DNA, the CDR3 is TGTGCCAGCAGCCGGGACAGGGGAAATTCACCCCTCCACTTT. It specifies CASSRDRGNSPLHF.

The CDR3 coding sequence is TGTGCCAGCCGTCAGGGAGAAGCTTTCTTT. Translated, it gives CASRQGEAFF. The V and J genes are TRBV28 and TRBJ1-1, with D tentatively TRBD1 (5 bases). The CDR3 totals 10 residues. Deletions cut 8 bases from V and 8 bases from J, with 9 bases between. Germline V gene data show CDR1 as MDHEN and CDR2 as SYDVKM.

This chain links TRBV5-1 with TRBJ1-2, with TRBD1 matching over 9 bases. The germline V gene encodes CDR1 SGHRS and CDR2 YFSETQ. The CDR3 runs 14 residues. V trimming: 0 bases; J trimming: 6 bases; junction bases outside the gene matches: 3. Here the CDR3 DNA reads TGCGCCAGCAGCTTGGAACAGGGGGCTAATGGCTACACCTTC. Residues: CASSLEQGANGYTF.

This chain links TRBV30 with TRBJ1-6; no clear D gene. This CDR3 is 15 amino acids long. Germline-derived CDR1 and CDR2 are GTSNPN and SVGIG (reference sequence). V lost 2 bases, J lost 0 bases, and 8 bases lay in between. The CDR3 DNA sequence: TGTGCCTGGAGTCTACAGAGCTCCTATAATTCACCCCTCCACTTT. Encoded protein: CAWSLQSSYNSPLHF.

This clone occurred once. The CDR3 DNA is TGTGCCAGCAGTCGAGCACAACCGGAGTACGAGCAGTACTTC. Translation: CASSRAQPEYEQYF. The V call is TRBV6-6, the J call TRBJ2-7, with D unclear. The ends were cut back, 5 bases at V and 4 bases at J, with 15 bases in the middle. The CDR3 is made up of 14 amino acids. CDR1 is MNHNY, CDR2 SVGAGI, per germline (reference sequence).

This clone was detected a few times. J is TRBJ1-1 and V is TRBV7-9, with unresolved D. V dropped 1 base and J dropped 5 bases, with 14 bases sitting between them. The CDR3 runs 15 residues. The V gene's germline CDR1 is SEHNR and CDR2 FQNEAQ (reference sequence). The CDR3 loop reads CASSLVTDRRTEAFF. Here the CDR3 DNA reads TGTGCCAGCAGCTTAGTGACGGATAGGCGGACTGAAGCTTTCTTT.

This chain joins TRBV5-1 and TRBJ2-2; 7 nucleotides match TRBD1. The V segment lost 3 bases and the J segment 6 bases; nucleotides outside the gene matches: 2. The CDR3 length is 13 residues. Germline V CDR1 and CDR2: SGHRS, YFSETQ. CDR3 in amino acids: CASSSDRSGELFF. DNA for the CDR3: TGCGCCAGCAGCTCGGACAGGTCCGGGGAGCTGTTTTTT.

J is TRBJ1-1 and V is TRBV5-5; a possible D gene is TRBD1 (5 bases). V was pared by 4 bases and J by 0 bases, with 16 bases between. Germline assignment: CDR1 SGHKS and CDR2 YYEKEE (reference sequence). The CDR3 has 16 amino acids. CDR3 nucleotides: TGTGCCAGCAGCCCGCGGGGGAGGGGCATGAACACTGAAGCTTTCTTT. It translates to CASSPRGRGMNTEAFF.

The chain carries TRBV5-6 and TRBJ2-5, with TRBD1 identical over 8 bases. Gene TRBJ2-7 matches the end of the DNA better, so the J call may be wrong. The germline V gene encodes CDR1 SGHDT and CDR2 YYEEEE. CDR3 length equals 16 residues. The CDR3 spells CASTVDGDRSSYEQYF. DNA for the CDR3: TGTGCCAGCACCGTGGATGGGGACAGGTCCTCCTACGAGCAGTACTTC.

The V call is TRBV7-9, the J call TRBJ2-1; 8 nucleotides agree with TRBD2. Germline V gene sequence: CDR1 SEHNR, CDR2 FQNEAQ (reference sequence). The trim removed 2 bases at V and 4 bases at J, leaving 4 bases unmatched. This CDR3 comprises 15 residues. The CDR3 spells CASSLLAGLYNEQFF. CDR3 coding DNA: TGTGCCAGCAGCTTACTAGCGGGTCTGTACAATGAGCAGTTCTTC.

This sequence joins TRBV19 and TRBJ2-5; TRBD2 matches 7 bases. The CDR3 length is 14 residues. The V and J ends lost 5 bases and 5 bases, in that order; junction bases with no gene match: 8. Germline V gene lookup returns CDR1 LNHDA and CDR2 SQIVND (reference sequence). DNA for the CDR3: TGTGCCAGTAGTTCGACTAGCTTGAAGGAGACCCAGTACTTC. This encodes CASSSTSLKETQYF.

This chain connects TRBV19 to TRBJ2-2; 9 bases align to TRBD1. Unmatched junction bases numbered 4, after V lost 6 bases and J lost 5 bases. The germline gives CDR1 LNHDA, CDR2 SQIVND (reference sequence). CDR3 length equals 14 residues. CDR3 sequence: CASSGQGRTGELFF. CDR3 in DNA: TGTGCCAGTAGCGGACAGGGGAGGACCGGGGAGCTGTTTTTT.

V is TRBV27 and J is TRBJ2-5; 9 bases line up with TRBD1. This CDR3 is built from 15 residues. V shed 3 bases and J 5 bases; nucleotides not matched to a gene: 7. Germline-derived CDR1 and CDR2 are MNHEY and SMNVEV (reference sequence). The CDR3 protein is CASSFTGGGWETQYF. The CDR3 region has the DNA TGTGCCAGCAGTTTTACAGGGGGCGGTTGGGAGACCCAGTACTTC.

The genes are TRBV9 and TRBJ2-3, with 9 bases matching TRBD2. The V and J ends lost 0 bases and 2 bases, in that order; junction bases with no gene match: 4. Per the germline V gene, CDR1 is SGDLS and CDR2 is YYNGEE. The CDR3 is 16 residues long. The CDR3 DNA reads TGTGCCAGCAGCGTAGAGCTAGCGGGACCCACAGATACGCAGTATTTT. This translates into CASSVELAGPTDTQYF.

V is TRBV15 and J is TRBJ1-5; perhaps TRBD1 as D (6 bases). The germline CDR1 and CDR2 sequences are LNHNV and YYDKDF (reference sequence). Trimming cost V 1 base and J 0 bases, with 13 bases left between them. The CDR3 is 17 amino acids. CDR3 in DNA: TGTGCCACCAGCAGAGGCAGGGGTAGGGGTAGCAATCAGCCCCAGCATTTT. Translated: CATSRGRGRGSNQPQHF.

This chain uses TRBV6-5 with TRBJ2-5; the match to TRBD2 covers 8 bases. V trimming: 3 bases; J trimming: 2 bases; junction bases outside the gene matches: 5. The CDR3 totals 15 residues. Germline CDR1 is MNHEY and CDR2 is SVGAGI. The CDR3 nucleotides are TGTGCCAGCAGTTATACGGGAGGGCGGCAAGAGACCCAGTACTTC. Amino acids: CASSYTGGRQETQYF.

This clone appeared a single time. The chain recombines TRBV9 with TRBJ1-2; D call uncertain. The CDR3 spans 14 residues. The V gene's germline CDR1 is SGDLS and CDR2 YYNGEE. Trimming stripped 0 bases from V and 8 bases from J, with 14 bases between. The CDR3 is CASSVGSAASGYTF. The DNA of the CDR3 is TGTGCCAGCAGCGTAGGCAGCGCCGCTTCCGGCTACACCTTC.

V usage is TRBV19 and J usage is TRBJ1-5; D is unresolved. Germline-derived CDR1 and CDR2 are LNHDA and SQIVND (reference sequence). The length of the CDR3 is 13 residues. Trimming removed 3 bases from V and 7 bases from J, with 10 bases in between. The CDR3 protein is CASSISRRQPQHF. The CDR3 region has the DNA TGTGCCAGTAGTATCTCCAGGCGCCAGCCCCAGCATTTT. Full variable domain (rest looked up from reference TRBV19 and TRBJ1-5): DGGITQSPKYLFRKEGQNVTLSCEQNLNHDAMYWYRQDPGQGLRLIYYSQIVNDFQKGDIAEGYSVSREKKESFPLTVTSAQKNPTAFYLCASSISRRQPQHFGDGTRLSIL.

The chain recombines TRBV6-5 with TRBJ1-6; D is uncertain. CDR1 and CDR2 (germline): MNHEY, SVGAGI. This CDR3 is 14 amino acids long. V was pared by 6 bases and J by 7 bases, with 13 bases between. In DNA, the CDR3 is TGTGCCAGCAGCCGGGTCTTCGGGAATTCACCCCTCCACTTT. Protein product: CASSRVFGNSPLHF.

This clone was found once. This chain joins TRBV5-1 and TRBJ2-7; D is perhaps TRBD2 (5 bases). CDR3 size: 15 residues. Trimming pared 3 bases from V and 2 bases from J, leaving 15 bases between. Per the germline V gene, CDR1 is SGHRS and CDR2 is YFSETQ. The CDR3 loop reads CASSSNGGSPYEQYF. CDR3 in DNA: TGCGCCAGCAGCTCTAATGGAGGTAGTCCCTACGAGCAGTACTTC.

This clone was recorded a few times. The J gene is TRBJ1-4, the V gene TRBV7-6; no clear D. The CDR3 extends over 14 amino acids. With 6 bases removed from V and 4 bases from J, the gap between germline ends came to 12 bases. Germline assignment: CDR1 SGHVS and CDR2 FNYEAQ. The CDR3, as DNA: TGTGCCAGCAGTTCTACCTGGAGTAATGAAAAACTGTTTTTT. Residues: CASSSTWSNEKLFF.

Points on this clone: Within the sample, other DNA sequences also encode this same CDR3. The gene calls are TRBV5-1 and TRBJ1-4, with a weak D call TRBD1 (5 bases). V lost 0 bases and J lost 4, with 10 bases in between. The germline V gene has CDR1 SGHRS and CDR2 YFSETQ. This CDR3 spans 15 amino acids. DNA for the CDR3: TGCGCCAGCAGCTTGGTGGGGGGAAATAATGAAAAACTGTTTTTT. Its protein product is CASSLVGGNNEKLFF. Supplemented by reference TRBV5-1 and TRBJ1-4, the full variable domain reads KAGVTQTPRYLIKTRGQQVTLSCSPISGHRSVSWYQQTPGQGLQFLFEYFSETQRNKGNFPGRFSGRQFSNSRSEMNVSTLELGDSALYLCASSLVGGNNEKLFFGSGTQLSVL.

DNA of the CDR3: TGTGCCAGCAGTTACACGGACAGGTTGCATGAGCAGTTCTTC. It is translated as CASSYTDRLHEQFF. This rearrangement joins TRBV6-5 to TRBJ2-1, with 7 bases fitting TRBD1. V was pared by 2 bases and J by 8 bases, with 6 bases of the junction left unmatched. The CDR3 loop spans 14 amino acids. Germline V gives CDR1 MNHEY, CDR2 SVGAGI.

The table lists this clone with a count of one. This chain connects TRBV5-6 to TRBJ1-1; D is uncertain. Trimming pared 6 bases from V and 7 bases from J, leaving 10 bases between. This CDR3 region has 11 residues. Germline lookup yields CDR1 SGHDT and CDR2 YYEEEE. This chain's CDR3 is CASILRDEAFF. For the CDR3, the DNA is TGTGCCAGCATTTTGCGGGATGAAGCTTTCTTT. Combining the CDR3 with reference TRBV5-6 and TRBJ1-1 gives the whole variable domain DAGVTQSPTHLIKTRGQQVTLRCSPKSGHDTVSWYQQALGQGPQFIFQYYEEEERQRGNFPDRFSGHQFPNYSSELNVNALLLGDSALYLCASILRDEAFFGQGTRLTVV.

As DNA, the CDR3 is TGCGCCAGCAGCCAAGTTTTGAGTACGAGCTCCTACGAGCAGTACTTC. Encoded protein: CASSQVLSTSSYEQYF. The V and J genes are TRBV4-3 and TRBJ2-7; no clear D. V was clipped by 1 base and J by 0 bases, with 13 bases between them. The CDR3 loop spans 16 amino acids. CDR1 and CDR2 from the germline V gene are LGHNA and YSLEER.

The rearrangement joins TRBV5-6 to TRBJ2-2, with TRBD2 identical over 11 bases. CDR1 and CDR2 from the germline V gene are SGHDT and YYEEEE. V trimming: 5 bases; J trimming: 9 bases; junction bases outside the gene matches: 21. The CDR3 has 19 residues. For the CDR3, the DNA is TGTGCCAGCAGTCGATGGTACGAAGGACTAGCGGGTTCCCCCAGGGAGCTGTTTTTT. This encodes CASSRWYEGLAGSPRELFF.

The count of this clone is one. The junction does not match germline at one end; this may be a read error. CDR3 nucleotides: TGCGCCAGCAGCCAAGATCTTAGAGGGACTGAAAAACTGTTTTTC. This translates into CASSQDLRGTEKLFF. The chain uses TRBV4-3 and TRBJ1-4; maybe TRBD1 (5 bases). Germline V gene sequence: CDR1 LGHNA, CDR2 YSLEER. The CDR3 spans 15 residues.

This clone was observed a handful of times. V is TRBV9 and J is TRBJ1-1; the D is unclear. Per the germline V gene, CDR1 is SGDLS and CDR2 is YYNGEE. V lost 0 bases to trimming and J lost 6 bases, with 9 bases between them. This CDR3 spans 13 amino acids. The DNA of the CDR3 is TGTGCCAGCAGCGTAGGGGGAGGTCCTGAAGCTTTCTTT. Its translation is CASSVGGGPEAFF.

The table lists this clone with a few counts. The chain carries TRBV7-9 and TRBJ2-7; 8 positions agree with TRBD1. V was pared by 3 bases and J by 6 bases, with 7 bases of the junction left unmatched. From germline, CDR1 is SEHNR and CDR2 FQNEAQ (reference sequence). This CDR3 contains 14 residues. In DNA, the CDR3 is TGTGCCAGCAGCTTTCCGGGACAGGAGGGCGAGCAGTACTTC. It yields the protein CASSFPGQEGEQYF.